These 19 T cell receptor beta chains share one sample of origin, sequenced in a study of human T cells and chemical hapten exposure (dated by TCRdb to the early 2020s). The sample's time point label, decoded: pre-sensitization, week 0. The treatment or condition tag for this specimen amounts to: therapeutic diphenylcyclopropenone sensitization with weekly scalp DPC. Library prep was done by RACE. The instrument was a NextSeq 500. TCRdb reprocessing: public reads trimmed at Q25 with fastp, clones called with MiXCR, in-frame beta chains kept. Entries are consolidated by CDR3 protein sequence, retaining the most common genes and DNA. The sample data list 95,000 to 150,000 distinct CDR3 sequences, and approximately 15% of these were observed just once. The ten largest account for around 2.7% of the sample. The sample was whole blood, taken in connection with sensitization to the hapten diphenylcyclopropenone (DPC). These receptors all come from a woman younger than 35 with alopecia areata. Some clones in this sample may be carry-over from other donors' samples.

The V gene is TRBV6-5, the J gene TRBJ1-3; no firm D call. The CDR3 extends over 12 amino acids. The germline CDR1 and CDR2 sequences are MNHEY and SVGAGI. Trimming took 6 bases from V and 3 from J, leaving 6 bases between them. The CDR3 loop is CASSRGGNTIYF. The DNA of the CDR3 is TGTGCCAGCAGCCGCGGTGGAAACACCATATATTTT.

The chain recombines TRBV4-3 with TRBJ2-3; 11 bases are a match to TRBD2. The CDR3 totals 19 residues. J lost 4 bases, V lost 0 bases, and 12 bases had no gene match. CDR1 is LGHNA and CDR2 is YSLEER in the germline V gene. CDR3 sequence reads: CASSQDGQLAGENADTQYF. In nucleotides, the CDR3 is TGCGCCAGCAGCCAAGATGGACAACTAGCGGGGGAGAATGCAGATACGCAGTATTTT.

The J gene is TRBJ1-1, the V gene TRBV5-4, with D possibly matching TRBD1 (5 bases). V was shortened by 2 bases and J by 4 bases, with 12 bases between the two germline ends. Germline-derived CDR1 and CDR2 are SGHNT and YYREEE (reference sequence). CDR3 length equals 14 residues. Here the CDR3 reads CASSFMQGATEAFF. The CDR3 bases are TGTGCCAGCAGCTTCATGCAGGGCGCCACTGAAGCTTTCTTT.

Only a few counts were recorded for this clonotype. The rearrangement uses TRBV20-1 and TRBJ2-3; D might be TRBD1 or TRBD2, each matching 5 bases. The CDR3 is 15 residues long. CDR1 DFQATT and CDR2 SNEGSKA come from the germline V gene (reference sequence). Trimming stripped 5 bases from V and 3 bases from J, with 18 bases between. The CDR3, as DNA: TGCAGTGCTGGGACCCACGGGGTAGGGACAGATACGCAGTATTTT. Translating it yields CSAGTHGVGTDTQYF.

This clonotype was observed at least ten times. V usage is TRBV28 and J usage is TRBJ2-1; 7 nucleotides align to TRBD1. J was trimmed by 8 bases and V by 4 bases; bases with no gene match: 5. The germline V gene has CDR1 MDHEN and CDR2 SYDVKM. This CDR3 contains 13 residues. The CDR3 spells CASSSDRADEQFF. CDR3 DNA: TGTGCCAGCAGTTCCGACAGGGCGGATGAGCAGTTCTTC.

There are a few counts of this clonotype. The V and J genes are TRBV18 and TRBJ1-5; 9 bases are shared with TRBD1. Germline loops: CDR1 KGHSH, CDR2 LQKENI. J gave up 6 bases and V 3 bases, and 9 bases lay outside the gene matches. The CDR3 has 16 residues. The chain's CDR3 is CASSPLPQGASQPQHF. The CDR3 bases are TGTGCCAGCTCACCTCTCCCACAGGGGGCTAGTCAGCCCCAGCATTTT.

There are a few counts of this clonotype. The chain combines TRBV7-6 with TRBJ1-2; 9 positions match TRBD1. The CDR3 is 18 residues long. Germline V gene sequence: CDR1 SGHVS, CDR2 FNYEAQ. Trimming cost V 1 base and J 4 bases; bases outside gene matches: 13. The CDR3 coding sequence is TGTGCCAGCAGCTTAGGGACCCCGACGACAGGGGGAGCCTATGGCTACACCTTC. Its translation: CASSLGTPTTGGAYGYTF.

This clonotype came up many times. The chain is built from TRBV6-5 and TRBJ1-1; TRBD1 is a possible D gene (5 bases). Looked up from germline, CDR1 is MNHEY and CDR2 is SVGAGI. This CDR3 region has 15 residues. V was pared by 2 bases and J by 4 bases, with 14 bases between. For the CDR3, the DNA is TGTGCCAGCAGTTACGAAGGGGTTTTGGTCACTGAAGCTTTCTTT. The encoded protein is CASSYEGVLVTEAFF.

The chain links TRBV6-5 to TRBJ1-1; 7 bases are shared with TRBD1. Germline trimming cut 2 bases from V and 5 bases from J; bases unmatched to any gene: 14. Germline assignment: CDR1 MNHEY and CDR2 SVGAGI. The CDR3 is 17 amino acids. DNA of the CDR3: TGTGCCAGCAGTTACCTCCCTTCCCAGGGGGGTGGAACTGAAGCTTTCTTT. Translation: CASSYLPSQGGGTEAFF.

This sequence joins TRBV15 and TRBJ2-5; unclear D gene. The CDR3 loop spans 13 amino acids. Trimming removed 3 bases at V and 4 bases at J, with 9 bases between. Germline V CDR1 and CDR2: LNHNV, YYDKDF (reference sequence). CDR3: CATSSRVGETQYF. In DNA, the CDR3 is TGTGCCACCAGCAGCCGGGTAGGAGAGACCCAGTACTTC. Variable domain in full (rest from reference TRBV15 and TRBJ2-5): DAMVIQNPRYQVTQFGKPVTLSCSQTLNHNVMYWYQQKSSQAPKLLFHYYDKDFNNEADTPDNFQSRRPNTSFCFLDIRSPGLGDTAMYLCATSSRVGETQYFGPGTRLLVL.

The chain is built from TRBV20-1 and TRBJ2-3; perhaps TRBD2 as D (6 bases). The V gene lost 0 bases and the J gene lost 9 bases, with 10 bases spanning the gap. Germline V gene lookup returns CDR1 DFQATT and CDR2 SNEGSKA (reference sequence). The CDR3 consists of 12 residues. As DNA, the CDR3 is TGCAGTGCTAGAGATCCGGCGGGGACGCAGTATTTT. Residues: CSARDPAGTQYF.

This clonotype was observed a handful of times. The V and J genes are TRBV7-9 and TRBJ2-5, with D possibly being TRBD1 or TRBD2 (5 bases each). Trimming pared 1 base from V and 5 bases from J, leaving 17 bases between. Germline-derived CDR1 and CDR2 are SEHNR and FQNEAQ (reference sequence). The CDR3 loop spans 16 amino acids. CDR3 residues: CASSLVVGASRETQYF. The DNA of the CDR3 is TGTGCCAGCAGCTTAGTAGTCGGGGCTTCACGGGAGACCCAGTACTTC.

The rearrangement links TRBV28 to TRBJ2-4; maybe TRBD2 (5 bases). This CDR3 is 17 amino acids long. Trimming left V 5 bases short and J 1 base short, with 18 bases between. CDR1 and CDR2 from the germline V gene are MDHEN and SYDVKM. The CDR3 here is CASSPGSVRAAKNIQYF. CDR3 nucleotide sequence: TGTGCCAGCAGTCCGGGATCGGTGCGTGCGGCCAAAAACATTCAGTACTTC.

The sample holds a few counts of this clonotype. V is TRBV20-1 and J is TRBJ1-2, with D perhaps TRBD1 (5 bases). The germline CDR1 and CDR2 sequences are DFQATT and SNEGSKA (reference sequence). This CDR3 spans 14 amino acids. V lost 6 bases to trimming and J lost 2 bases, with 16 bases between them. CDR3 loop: CSAELPEGNYGYTF. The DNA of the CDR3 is TGCAGTGCCGAGCTCCCCGAGGGGAACTATGGCTACACCTTC.

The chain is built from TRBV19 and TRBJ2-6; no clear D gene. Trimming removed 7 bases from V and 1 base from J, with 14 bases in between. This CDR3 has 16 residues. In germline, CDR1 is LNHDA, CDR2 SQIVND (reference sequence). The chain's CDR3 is CASNDRSESGANVLTF. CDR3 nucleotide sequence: TGTGCCAGTAACGATAGGTCCGAGTCTGGGGCCAACGTCCTGACTTTC.

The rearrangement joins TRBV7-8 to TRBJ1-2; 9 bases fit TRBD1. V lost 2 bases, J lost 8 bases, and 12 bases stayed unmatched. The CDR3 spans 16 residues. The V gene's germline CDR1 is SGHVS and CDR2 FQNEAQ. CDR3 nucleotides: TGTGCCAGCAGCTTACCCCTATTGGACAGGGGAGGCGGCTACACCTTC. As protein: CASSLPLLDRGGGYTF.

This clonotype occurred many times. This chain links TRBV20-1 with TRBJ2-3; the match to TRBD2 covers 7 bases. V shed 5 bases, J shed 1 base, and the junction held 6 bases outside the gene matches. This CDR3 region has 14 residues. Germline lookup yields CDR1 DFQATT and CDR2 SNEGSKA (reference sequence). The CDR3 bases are TGCAGTGCTGGGGAGGGGCTGGGCACAGATACGCAGTATTTT. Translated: CSAGEGLGTDTQYF.

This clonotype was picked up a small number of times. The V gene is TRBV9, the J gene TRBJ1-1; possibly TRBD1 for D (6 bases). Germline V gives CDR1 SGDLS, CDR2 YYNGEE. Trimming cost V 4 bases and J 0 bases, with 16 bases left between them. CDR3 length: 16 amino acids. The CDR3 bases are TGTGCCAGCAGCTCAATTTCCGGGACATTGAACACTGAAGCTTTCTTT. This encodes CASSSISGTLNTEAFF.

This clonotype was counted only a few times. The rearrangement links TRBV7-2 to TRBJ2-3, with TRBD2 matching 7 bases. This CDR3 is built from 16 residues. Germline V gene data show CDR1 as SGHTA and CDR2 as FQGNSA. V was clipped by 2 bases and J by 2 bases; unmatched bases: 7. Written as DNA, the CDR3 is TGTGCCAGCAGCTTAAGAGCGGGGCCCTACACAGATACGCAGTATTTT. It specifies CASSLRAGPYTDTQYF.